A selection of T cell receptor beta chains follows, all from one sample in a study of cytomegalovirus exposure and HLA in healthy donors. Generated by immunoSEQ multiplex PCR, the TCRdb table keeps only in-frame clones and is missing some. The sample contains 60,000 to 90,000 clones, less than 85% of which appear only once. The material sequenced was PBMCs. These receptors came from a woman in her forties or fifties in good health and CMV-seropositive. CDR3s include the opening cysteine and the closing phenylalanine or tryptophan. Fields, in order: J gene, V gene, clone size, D gene, CDR3 protein, CDR3 DNA. D genes are given only for firm matches. Not all rows give a size; the values are once, few, many and, for expanded clones, a class.

TRBJ1-6	TRBV4-3	NA	NA	CASSQERHTNSPLHF	TGCGCCAGCAGCCAGGAAAGACACACGAATTCACCCCTCCACTTT
TRBJ2-2	TRBV7-6	NA	TRBD1	CASSRGQTPNTGELFF	TGTGCCAGCAGCAGGGGACAGACACCGAACACCGGGGAGCTGTTTTTT
TRBJ2-7	TRBV5-1	NA	TRBD1	CASSPQGVSYEQYF	TGCGCCAGCAGCCCCCAGGGGGTCTCCTACGAGCAGTACTTC
TRBJ1-2	TRBV27	few	TRBD1	CASSFRGGSSNYGYTF	TGTGCCAGCAGTTTCAGAGGGGGCAGTTCTAACTATGGCTACACCTTC
TRBJ2-7	TRBV21-1	NA	NA	CASSNRDRVPPYEQYF	TGTGCCAGCAGCAACCGGGACAGGGTCCCACCCTACGAGCAGTACTTC
TRBJ2-5	TRBV21-1	NA	NA	CAKYRYQETQYF	TGTGCAAAGTACAGGTACCAAGAGACCCAGTACTTC
TRBJ2-2	TRBV19	NA	NA	CASSKQGNTGELFF	TGTGCCAGTAGTAAACAGGGAAACACCGGGGAGCTGTTTTTT
TRBJ1-1	TRBV2	NA	TRBD1	CASSEVTGTAFF	TGTGCCAGCAGTGAAGTGACAGGGACGGCTTTCTTT
TRBJ2-2	TRBV18	NA	NA	CASSHWRSGTSNTGELFF	TGTGCCAGCTCTCACTGGCGCTCCGGGACAAGCAACACCGGGGAGCTGTTTTTT
TRBJ1-2	TRBV9	NA	NA	CASSVAFDNGYTF	TGTGCCAGCAGCGTAGCTTTTGACAATGGCTACACCTTC
TRBJ1-2	TRBV27	NA	TRBD1	CASSTPTGTGYTF	TGTGCCAGCAGTACCCCGACAGGGACCGGCTACACCTTC
TRBJ2-7	TRBV7-2	NA	TRBD1	CASRLGTANYEQYF	TGTGCCAGCAGGTTGGGGACAGCAAACTACGAGCAGTACTTC
TRBJ1-4	TRBV6-1	many	NA	CASSDPASGKLFF	TGTGCCAGCAGTGACCCAGCTAGTGGAAAACTGTTTTTT
TRBJ1-1	TRBV6-1	NA	NA	CAIKGAGTMNTEAFF	TGTGCCATCAAGGGCGCAGGGACTATGAACACTGAAGCTTTCTTT
TRBJ2-1	TRBV5-1	NA	TRBD2	CASSLEAAVRGGKKDEQFF	TGCGCCAGCAGCTTGGAGGCAGCCGTGCGGGGGGGTAAGAAGGATGAGCAGTTCTTC
TRBJ2-2	TRBV6-5	once	NA	CASRQGFANTGELFF	TGTGCCAGCAGGCAGGGATTTGCGAACACCGGGGAGCTGTTTTTT
TRBJ1-2	TRBV10-3	few	NA	CATYREGVNGYTF	TGTGCCACTTATCGGGAGGGAGTTAATGGCTACACCTTC
TRBJ2-1	TRBV6-5	NA	NA	CASSYATRVGEQFF	TGTGCCAGCAGTTACGCTACCAGGGTAGGCGAGCAGTTCTTC
TRBJ1-2	TRBV19	NA	NA	CASSTTGLPYGYTF	TGTGCCAGTAGTACGACAGGACTTCCGTATGGCTACACCTTC
TRBJ2-7	TRBV30	NA	NA	CAWSVTSYEQYF	TGTGCCTGGAGTGTCACTAGCTACGAGCAGTACTTC
TRBJ2-1	TRBV14	NA	NA	CASRSTGSSYNEQFF	TGTGCCAGCAGGTCCACAGGGTCTTCGTACAATGAGCAGTTCTTC
TRBJ2-7	TRBV6-6	NA	TRBD2	CASRGLAGSYEQYF	TGTGCCAGCAGGGGACTAGCGGGATCCTACGAGCAGTACTTC
TRBJ2-2	TRBV6-5	NA	NA	CASSFSTGELFF	TGTGCCAGCAGTTTTAGCACCGGGGAGCTGTTTTTT
TRBJ1-4	TRBV27	NA	NA	CASRVLGLEAKLFF	TGTGCCAGCAGGGTTCTTGGACTGGAGGCAAAACTGTTTTTT
TRBJ1-1	TRBV6-5	NA	NA	CASSYRGVGTEAFF	TGTGCCAGCAGTTACAGAGGAGTTGGGACTGAAGCTTTCTTT
TRBJ1-5	TRBV7-9	few	TRBD1	CASSLVWTGVGQPQHF	TGTGCCAGCAGCTTAGTGTGGACAGGGGTTGGTCAGCCCCAGCATTTT
TRBJ1-5	TRBV2	few	NA	CASSENPGTSNQPQHF	TGTGCCAGCAGTGAAAATCCAGGAACAAGCAATCAGCCCCAGCATTTT
TRBJ1-1	TRBV10-1	NA	NA	CASSESRGEVTEAFF	TGCGCCAGCAGTGAGTCCCGGGGAGAGGTCACTGAAGCTTTCTTT
TRBJ1-1	TRBV28	NA	NA	CASSLGGVTEAFF	TGTGCCAGCAGTTTGGGCGGGGTAACTGAAGCTTTCTTT
TRBJ1-1	TRBV27	NA	NA	CASNIASQIRRGTEAFF	TGTGCCAGCAATATCGCATCCCAGATCCGGCGGGGGACTGAAGCTTTCTTT
TRBJ2-1	TRBV19	NA	NA	CASSNSGRYNEQFF	TGTGCCAGTAGTAACTCCGGGAGATACAATGAGCAGTTCTTC